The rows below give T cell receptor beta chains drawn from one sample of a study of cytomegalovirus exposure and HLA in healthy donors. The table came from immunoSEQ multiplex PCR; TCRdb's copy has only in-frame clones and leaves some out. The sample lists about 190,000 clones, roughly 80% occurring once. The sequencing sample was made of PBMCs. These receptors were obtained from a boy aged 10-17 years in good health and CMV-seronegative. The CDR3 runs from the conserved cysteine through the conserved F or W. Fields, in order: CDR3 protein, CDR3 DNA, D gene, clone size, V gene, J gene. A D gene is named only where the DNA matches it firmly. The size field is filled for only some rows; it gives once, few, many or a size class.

cdr3_aa: CAWSVVTDRVTGELFF
cdr3_nt: TGTGCCTGGAGTGTAGTAACGGACAGGGTCACCGGGGAGCTGTTTTTT
d_call: TRBD1
clone_size: few
v_call: TRBV30
j_call: TRBJ2-2

cdr3_aa: CASSVAEEGQIYGYTF
cdr3_nt: TGTGCCAGCAGCGTAGCCGAGGAGGGGCAGATCTATGGCTACACCTTC
d_call: .
clone_size: once
v_call: TRBV9
j_call: TRBJ1-2

cdr3_aa: CASSWADRASYNEQFF
cdr3_nt: TGCGCCAGCAGCTGGGCTGACCGAGCCTCCTACAATGAGCAGTTCTTC
d_call: .
clone_size: .
v_call: TRBV5-1
j_call: TRBJ2-1

cdr3_aa: CAWSGGSQPQHF
cdr3_nt: TGTGCCTGGAGCGGGGGATCCCAGCCCCAGCATTTT
d_call: .
clone_size: .
v_call: TRBV30
j_call: TRBJ1-5

cdr3_aa: CAIAQPGRTEAFF
cdr3_nt: TGTGCCATCGCCCAACCAGGGCGCACTGAAGCTTTCTTT
d_call: .
clone_size: .
v_call: TRBV10-3
j_call: TRBJ1-1

cdr3_aa: CASSFVGRGTGGYTF
cdr3_nt: TGTGCCAGCAGCTTCGTGGGCAGGGGGACGGGTGGCTACACCTTC
d_call: TRBD1
clone_size: .
v_call: TRBV5-4
j_call: TRBJ1-2

cdr3_aa: CASSQDPDPGYGYTF
cdr3_nt: TGTGCCAGCAGCCAAGATCCAGACCCAGGCTATGGCTACACCTTC
d_call: .
clone_size: few
v_call: TRBV4-2
j_call: TRBJ1-2

cdr3_aa: CASSRSSFQGSYEQYF
cdr3_nt: TGTGCCAGCAGCCGAAGTAGTTTCCAGGGCTCCTACGAGCAGTACTTC
d_call: .
clone_size: .
v_call: TRBV13
j_call: TRBJ2-7

cdr3_aa: CASSYRLRANYGYTF
cdr3_nt: TGTGCCAGCAGTTACCGACTGAGAGCTAACTATGGCTACACCTTC
d_call: .
clone_size: .
v_call: TRBV6-5
j_call: TRBJ1-2

cdr3_aa: CASSPSGSGVNTGELFF
cdr3_nt: TGCGCCAGCAGCCCTTCCGGGAGCGGGGTCAACACCGGGGAGCTGTTTTTT
d_call: TRBD2
clone_size: once
v_call: TRBV4-1
j_call: TRBJ2-2

cdr3_aa: CASSTLRVTDTQYF
cdr3_nt: TGCGCCAGCAGCACCCTCAGGGTCACAGATACGCAGTATTTT
d_call: .
clone_size: few
v_call: TRBV5-1
j_call: TRBJ2-3

cdr3_aa: CASSTGAGGRQEQYF
cdr3_nt: TGTGCCAGTAGTACTGGGGCGGGAGGGCGCCAAGAGCAGTACTTC
d_call: TRBD2
clone_size: few
v_call: TRBV19
j_call: TRBJ2-7

cdr3_aa: CASSQDERQGANPEAFF
cdr3_nt: TGTGCCAGCAGCCAAGATGAGAGACAGGGGGCCAACCCTGAAGCTTTCTTT
d_call: TRBD1
clone_size: .
v_call: TRBV14
j_call: TRBJ1-1

cdr3_aa: CASREWTGNIPGANVLTF
cdr3_nt: TGTGCCAGCAGAGAATGGACAGGTAACATCCCTGGGGCCAACGTCCTGACTTTC
d_call: TRBD1
clone_size: .
v_call: TRBV27
j_call: TRBJ2-6

cdr3_aa: CASSRRGRADTEAFF
cdr3_nt: TGTGCCAGCAGCCGTAGAGGGAGGGCAGATACTGAAGCTTTCTTT
d_call: .
clone_size: .
v_call: TRBV7-8
j_call: TRBJ1-1

cdr3_aa: CASRLAAEDNEKLFF
cdr3_nt: TGTGCCAGCAGGCTGGCAGCGGAAGATAATGAAAAACTGTTTTTT
d_call: .
clone_size: .
v_call: TRBV27
j_call: TRBJ1-4

cdr3_aa: CASSSGGGQETQYF
cdr3_nt: TGCGCCAGCAGCTCGGGAGGCGGCCAAGAGACCCAGTACTTC
d_call: TRBD2
clone_size: .
v_call: TRBV5-1
j_call: TRBJ2-5

cdr3_aa: CASSQELASGNEQFF
cdr3_nt: TGCGCCAGCAGCCAAGAACTAGCGTCGGGAAATGAGCAGTTCTTC
d_call: TRBD2
clone_size: .
v_call: TRBV4-3
j_call: TRBJ2-1

cdr3_aa: CASSLAQGWGNTEAFF
cdr3_nt: TGTGCCAGCAGCTTAGCGCAGGGATGGGGAAACACTGAAGCTTTCTTT
d_call: .
clone_size: .
v_call: TRBV7-9
j_call: TRBJ1-1

cdr3_aa: CASSLRKTVLLYGYTF
cdr3_nt: TGTGCCAGCAGCTTAAGAAAAACAGTTCTCTTGTATGGCTACACCTTC
d_call: .
clone_size: .
v_call: TRBV5-6
j_call: TRBJ1-2

cdr3_aa: CASSQNRDRGREQYF
cdr3_nt: TGTGCCAGCAGTCAGAATCGGGACAGGGGGCGCGAGCAGTACTTC
d_call: TRBD1
clone_size: .
v_call: TRBV6-5
j_call: TRBJ2-7

cdr3_aa: CSSSKPDGRGSYEQYF
cdr3_nt: TGTTCCAGCAGTAAGCCCGACGGCAGGGGCTCCTACGAGCAGTACTTC
d_call: .
clone_size: .
v_call: TRBV7-9
j_call: TRBJ2-7

cdr3_aa: CASSQPDRDRGHEQYF
cdr3_nt: TGTGCCAGCAGCCAACCGGACCGGGACAGGGGCCACGAGCAGTACTTC
d_call: TRBD1
clone_size: .
v_call: TRBV7-9
j_call: TRBJ2-7

cdr3_aa: CASSLGKTEKYGYTF
cdr3_nt: TGTGCCAGCAGTTTGGGGAAGACAGAGAAATATGGCTACACCTTC
d_call: .
clone_size: .
v_call: TRBV27
j_call: TRBJ1-2

cdr3_aa: CASSKGTGRPSSYNSPLHF
cdr3_nt: TGTGCCAGCAGCAAAGGAACAGGACGCCCGAGCTCCTATAATTCACCCCTCCACTTT
d_call: .
clone_size: .
v_call: TRBV21-1
j_call: TRBJ1-6

cdr3_aa: CASRPPRGPAITYNEQFF
cdr3_nt: TGCGCCAGCAGACCCCCTAGGGGTCCCGCAATTACCTACAATGAGCAGTTCTTC
d_call: .
clone_size: few
v_call: TRBV23-1
j_call: TRBJ2-1

cdr3_aa: CAWTQGYNQPQHF
cdr3_nt: TGTGCCTGGACCCAGGGATACAATCAGCCCCAGCATTTT
d_call: .
clone_size: .
v_call: TRBV30
j_call: TRBJ1-5

cdr3_aa: CASSLGLAGPHEQFF
cdr3_nt: TGTGCCAGCAGCTTAGGGCTAGCGGGGCCCCATGAGCAGTTCTTC
d_call: TRBD2
clone_size: .
v_call: TRBV11-3
j_call: TRBJ2-1

cdr3_aa: CASSLGDRSYEQYF
cdr3_nt: TGTGCCAGCAGCTTAGGAGATCGTTCCTACGAGCAGTACTTC
d_call: .
clone_size: .
v_call: TRBV11-3
j_call: TRBJ2-7

cdr3_aa: CASRTRGDNEQFF
cdr3_nt: TGTGCCAGTAGGACGCGGGGCGACAATGAGCAGTTCTTC
d_call: .
clone_size: .
v_call: TRBV19
j_call: TRBJ2-1

cdr3_aa: CASSPSGQGNEKLFF
cdr3_nt: TGTGCCAGCTCGCCCTCGGGACAGGGTAATGAAAAACTGTTTTTT
d_call: TRBD1
clone_size: .
v_call: TRBV18
j_call: TRBJ1-4

cdr3_aa: CAWSLRRQNYGYTF
cdr3_nt: TGTGCCTGGAGTCTGAGGCGGCAGAACTATGGCTACACCTTC
d_call: .
clone_size: .
v_call: TRBV30
j_call: TRBJ1-2

cdr3_aa: CASSADRGSIMNTEAFF
cdr3_nt: TGTGCCAGCAGTGCAGACAGGGGGTCTATCATGAACACTGAAGCTTTCTTT
d_call: TRBD1
clone_size: few
v_call: TRBV6-1
j_call: TRBJ1-1

cdr3_aa: CASSLSVAGGSHNEQFF
cdr3_nt: TGTGCCAGCAGTTTATCGGTAGCGGGAGGGTCCCACAATGAGCAGTTCTTC
d_call: TRBD2
clone_size: .
v_call: TRBV27
j_call: TRBJ2-1

cdr3_aa: CASSYKTGYGYTF
cdr3_nt: TGTGCCAGCAGTTACAAGACAGGGTATGGCTACACCTTC
d_call: TRBD1
clone_size: .
v_call: TRBV6-5
j_call: TRBJ1-2

cdr3_aa: CATSRDSDTEAFF
cdr3_nt: TGTGCCACCAGCAGAGATTCCGACACTGAAGCTTTCTTT
d_call: .
clone_size: .
v_call: TRBV15
j_call: TRBJ1-1

cdr3_aa: CASSPTGQATNTEAFF
cdr3_nt: TGTGCCAGCTCACCAACTGGACAGGCGACGAACACTGAAGCTTTCTTT
d_call: TRBD1
clone_size: .
v_call: TRBV18
j_call: TRBJ1-1

cdr3_aa: CASSYSRSGSNYGYTF
cdr3_nt: TGTGCCAGCAGTTACTCAAGGTCAGGGTCTAACTATGGCTACACCTTC
d_call: .
clone_size: few
v_call: TRBV6-6
j_call: TRBJ1-2

cdr3_aa: CASMGKGDTYEQYF
cdr3_nt: TGTGCCAGCATGGGAAAGGGGGATACCTACGAGCAGTACTTC
d_call: .
clone_size: .
v_call: TRBV6-1
j_call: TRBJ2-7

cdr3_aa: CASENDPASIYGYTF
cdr3_nt: TGCGCCAGCGAAAACGACCCCGCTAGCATATATGGCTACACCTTC
d_call: .
clone_size: .
v_call: TRBV10-2
j_call: TRBJ1-2

cdr3_aa: CASSLVRAEAFF
cdr3_nt: TGTGCCAGCAGCTTGGTTCGCGCTGAAGCTTTCTTT
d_call: .
clone_size: .
v_call: TRBV5-6
j_call: TRBJ1-1

cdr3_aa: CASSLRGGREDEKLFF
cdr3_nt: TGCGCCAGCAGCCTCCGCGGTGGCAGGGAAGATGAAAAACTGTTTTTT
d_call: .
clone_size: .
v_call: TRBV4-1
j_call: TRBJ1-4

cdr3_aa: CASSLQGSYGYTF
cdr3_nt: TGTGCCAGCAGCTTACAGGGTTCCTATGGCTACACCTTC
d_call: .
clone_size: .
v_call: TRBV7-3
j_call: TRBJ1-2

cdr3_aa: CASNPGGGGRTYGYTF
cdr3_nt: TGTGCCAGCAATCCGGGTGGTGGAGGGCGAACCTATGGCTACACCTTC
d_call: .
clone_size: .
v_call: TRBV2
j_call: TRBJ1-2

cdr3_aa: CASSQASGADTDTQYF
cdr3_nt: TGCGCCAGCAGCCAAGCCAGCGGGGCTGACACAGATACGCAGTATTTT
d_call: TRBD2
clone_size: .
v_call: TRBV4-1
j_call: TRBJ2-3

cdr3_aa: CASSLEGTSGSREQFF
cdr3_nt: TGTGCCAGCAGTTTGGAGGGGACTAGCGGGAGTCGCGAGCAGTTCTTC
d_call: TRBD2
clone_size: .
v_call: TRBV27
j_call: TRBJ2-1

cdr3_aa: CASSYLSGQGIDGYTF
cdr3_nt: TGTGCCAGCAGTTACCTCTCTGGGCAGGGGATTGATGGCTACACCTTC
d_call: .
clone_size: .
v_call: TRBV6-5
j_call: TRBJ1-2

cdr3_aa: CASSWGGTGKSFF
cdr3_nt: TGTGCCAGTAGTTGGGGGGGGACAGGAAAGTCTTTCTTT
d_call: TRBD1
clone_size: few
v_call: TRBV19
j_call: TRBJ1-1

cdr3_aa: CASSEVPGTSGNEQFF
cdr3_nt: TGTGCCAGCAGTGAAGTGCCCGGGACTAGTGGAAATGAGCAGTTCTTC
d_call: TRBD2
clone_size: .
v_call: TRBV6-4
j_call: TRBJ2-1

cdr3_aa: CASSFRGSEQYF
cdr3_nt: TGTGCCAGCAGCTTCAGGGGAAGCGAGCAGTACTTC
d_call: .
clone_size: once
v_call: TRBV7-2
j_call: TRBJ2-7

cdr3_aa: CASSQEWAGGFYEQYF
cdr3_nt: TGCGCCAGCAGCCAAGAATGGGCAGGGGGTTTCTACGAGCAGTACTTC
d_call: TRBD1
clone_size: .
v_call: TRBV4-3
j_call: TRBJ2-7

cdr3_aa: CASSPEPGLAGISTDTQYF
cdr3_nt: TGTGCCAGCAGCCCTGAACCGGGACTAGCGGGGATTAGCACAGATACGCAGTATTTT
d_call: TRBD2
clone_size: .
v_call: TRBV7-2
j_call: TRBJ2-3

cdr3_aa: CASRTQGATTYEQYF
cdr3_nt: TGTGCCAGCCGGACCCAGGGGGCTACAACCTACGAGCAGTACTTC
d_call: TRBD1
clone_size: .
v_call: TRBV27
j_call: TRBJ2-7

cdr3_aa: CATARGQGEWETQYF
cdr3_nt: TGTGCCACGGCCCGCGGGCAGGGGGAATGGGAGACCCAGTACTTC
d_call: TRBD1
clone_size: .
v_call: TRBV30
j_call: TRBJ2-5

cdr3_aa: CASSWEQGAFHEQYF
cdr3_nt: TGCGCCAGCAGCTGGGAACAGGGGGCATTCCACGAGCAGTACTTC
d_call: TRBD1
clone_size: .
v_call: TRBV5-1
j_call: TRBJ2-7